The rows below give T cell receptor beta chains drawn from one sample of a study of cytomegalovirus exposure and HLA in healthy donors. The protocol was immunoSEQ multiplex PCR, while the TCRdb copy is restricted to in-frame clones and leaves out a portion. Altogether 65,000 to 95,000 clones are present, roughly 93% being singletons, with the ten largest covering approximately 4%. The sample taken for sequencing was PBMCs. Receptors were obtained from a woman in her 30s in good health and CMV-seronegative. Both conserved end residues are part of each CDR3. A D gene is named only where the DNA matches it firmly. Not all rows give a size; the values are once, few, many and, for expanded clones, a class.

clone_size d_call j_call v_call cdr3_aa cdr3_nt
. . TRBJ1-4 TRBV9 CASSALQGTTNEKLFF TGTGCCAGCAGCGCCCTACAGGGAACAACTAATGAAAAACTGTTTTTT
. . TRBJ1-6 TRBV9 CASSVGSGNSPLHF TGTGCCAGCAGCGTAGGATCAGGTAATTCACCCCTCCACTTT
. . TRBJ1-1 TRBV4-2 CASSQVGSEAFF TGTGCCAGCAGCCAAGTCGGGAGTGAAGCTTTCTTT
. TRBD2 TRBJ2-3 TRBV15 CATSRSHSGGGHMDTQYF TGTGCCACCAGCAGATCTCATAGCGGGGGGGGTCACATGGATACGCAGTATTTT
. TRBD2 TRBJ2-2 TRBV7-3 CASSLGRGAGELFF TGTGCCAGCAGCTTAGGCCGGGGGGCCGGGGAGCTGTTTTTT
once TRBD2 TRBJ2-2 TRBV5-6 CASSRAGDWNTGELFF TGTGCCAGCAGTCGGGCGGGGGACTGGAACACCGGGGAGCTGTTTTTT
. . TRBJ2-7 TRBV4-3 CASSQRITGQNEQYF TGCGCCAGCAGCCAAAGAATAACAGGGCAGAACGAGCAGTACTTC
. TRBD1 TRBJ1-2 TRBV19 CASSRQGANGYTF TGTGCCAGTAGCCGACAGGGGGCTAATGGCTACACCTTC
. TRBD1 TRBJ1-5 TRBV18 CASSLTARQGDQPQHF TGTGCCAGCTCCTTGACAGCGAGACAGGGTGATCAGCCCCAGCATTTT
. TRBD1 TRBJ2-5 TRBV28 CASSFPTDRLETQYF TGTGCCAGCAGTTTTCCCACGGACAGGTTAGAGACCCAGTACTTC
. TRBD1 TRBJ2-7 TRBV11-1 CASSLPTGYSHEQYF TGTGCCAGCAGCTTGCCGACAGGGTATAGCCACGAGCAGTACTTC
. . TRBJ1-1 TRBV30 CAWERQTNTEAFF TGTGCCTGGGAGAGACAGACGAACACTGAAGCTTTCTTT
. . TRBJ1-2 TRBV28 CASSLETGPYGYTF TGTGCCAGCAGTCTCGAAACAGGGCCCTATGGCTACACCTTC
. . TRBJ2-7 TRBV19 CASSIGAQSSYEQYF TGTGCCAGTAGTATAGGGGCACAGAGTTCCTACGAGCAGTACTTC
. TRBD1 TRBJ1-3 TRBV9 CASSVSTDRGSGNTIYF TGTGCCAGCAGCGTCAGTACAGACAGGGGGTCTGGAAACACCATATATTTT
. . TRBJ1-1 TRBV6-5 CASTSGGRNEAFF TGTGCCAGCACTTCGGGGGGGAGGAATGAAGCTTTCTTT
. TRBD1 TRBJ2-2 TRBV7-9 CASSPVGQGRTGELFF TGTGCCAGCAGCCCTGTAGGACAGGGCCGGACCGGGGAGCTGTTTTTT
. TRBD1 TRBJ1-5 TRBV12-5 CASGPELTTGGNQPQHF TGTGCTAGTGGTCCTGAACTCACGACAGGGGGCAATCAGCCCCAGCATTTT
. . TRBJ2-7 TRBV14 CASSQVSSYEQYF TGTGCCAGCAGCCAAGTCTCCTCCTACGAGCAGTACTTC
. TRBD1 TRBJ1-1 TRBV18 CASSRDRGNTEAFF TGTGCCAGCTCACGGGACAGGGGCAACACTGAAGCTTTCTTT
. . TRBJ2-5 TRBV2 CASRSVGGGETIRQQETQYF TGTGCCAGCAGGTCGGTGGGAGGCGGTGAGACTATCAGGCAGCAAGAGACCCAGTACTTC
. . TRBJ2-6 TRBV2 CASRPGSSGANVLTF TGTGCCAGCAGGCCGGGTTCCTCTGGGGCCAACGTCCTGACTTTC
. . TRBJ1-3 TRBV7-8 CASSLVRGAGGNTIYF TGTGCCAGCAGCTTAGTGCGGGGCGCAGGTGGAAACACCATATATTTT
once . TRBJ1-5 TRBV7-9 CASSLAASGGSNQPQHF TGTGCCAGCAGCTTAGCAGCTTCCGGGGGGAGCAATCAGCCCCAGCATTTT